The clone carrying this TCR beta chain was observed a handful of times. The antigen is undetermined. Sample-barcoded 5' priming and a J-beta primer mix drove a second PCR of 7 to 11 cycles. TCRdb reanalysed the 5' RACE reads using MiXCR and keeps one entry per CDR3 protein. The sample contains about 580,000 distinct CDR3 sequences, 40% to 55% of which appear only once. The sample originates from a study of blood T cells in healthy people across ages. General study points: Any changes in expanded clonotypes were possibly confounded, as donor CMV status remained unknown.

Source material: blood. The TCR sequence derives from a man aged 80 or over in good health.

The DNA for the CDR3 is TGTGCCAGCGGTAAAACGAGTAATGAGCAGTTCTTC. This codes for CASGKTSNEQFF. This chain links TRBV25-1 with TRBJ2-1; no firm D call. This CDR3 has 12 residues. CDR1 MGHDK and CDR2 SYGVNS come from the germline V gene. V was clipped by 8 bases and J by 7 bases, with 12 bases between them.